Reported below is one T cell receptor beta chain. What it recognizes is unknown. The same CDR3 can be traced to other DNA sequences in this sample. CD45RO-negative cells were positively selected for CCR7, leaving out terminally differentiated effector memory CD45RA+ cells. Adult Caucasians living in Nashville, Tennessee made up all of the donors. This entry comes from a study of shared clonotypes between healthy human individuals. Regarding the study as a whole: Shared clonotypes across all four donors exceeded non-shared ones in generation probability.

Several immunoSEQ plates held equal portions of the genomic DNA taken from each subset. Only in-frame clones appear in the TCRdb table, and some are missing; sequencing was by immunoSEQ multiplex PCR. The top ten clones hold under 1.5% of a sample with about 1,900,000 clones, about 95% of them seen once. This receptor was taken from a man between 18 and 29 years old in good health. Material: naive CD8+ T cells sorted from blood.

CDR3 region: CSVVTPPSSYEQYF. The DNA for the CDR3 is TGCAGCGTTGTGACCCCGCCGAGCTCCTACGAGCAGTACTTC. This chain links TRBV29-1 with TRBJ2-7, with D unclear. Germline CDR1 and CDR2: SQVTM and ANQGSEA. The V end was cut by 4 bases, the J end by 0 bases, with 13 bases between. The CDR3 has 14 amino acids.